This entry is about one TCR beta chain. Its specificity is not known. The sample belongs to a study of cytomegalovirus exposure and HLA in healthy donors. Study in general: Earlier findings included 90 million to 120 million unique TCR beta sequences obtained from 150 million to 200 million T cells. Overall study results and limits: In a later analysis, TCR association rates varied by HLA locus: DRB1 most, HLA-C fewest. Roughly even sequencing depth across donors was the assumption behind the presence/absence analyses.

The CDR3 contains 12 residues. V lost 4 bases, J lost 7 bases, and 8 bases lay in between. The germline gives CDR1 MNHNS, CDR2 SASEGT. PCR employed 60 Vbeta and 13 Jbeta primers. Here immunoSEQ multiplex PCR was the method, and the copy in TCRdb shows in-frame clones only, minus some. The table records 200,000 to 300,000 clones, roughly four fifths of them present only once. Donors were ostensibly healthy at sampling, although undocumented immune exposures were probable. The chain is built from TRBV6-1 and TRBJ1-5; D gene unclear. The receptor was derived from an older woman in good health and CMV-seropositive. The specimen sequenced was PBMCs. The CDR3: CASSVGGQPQHF. The CDR3 DNA sequence: TGTGCCAGCAGTGTCGGCGGGCAGCCCCAGCATTTT.